This T cell receptor beta chain was recovered during a study of blood T cell repertoires in COVID-19. Study-wide background: Sites across the United States, Italy and Spain contributed samples from acute and convalescent COVID-19. T cells, B-cell-depleted T cells, or PBMCs supplied cDNA or gDNA.

In the source study's methods: Using reference gene primer amplification, nucleated cell counts were estimated. TCRdb's table, derived via immunoSEQ multiplex PCR, lists solely in-frame clones and lacks some. V, J and clone size reflect that table, while D and trimming were determined from the DNA. The table includes about 130,000 clones, roughly 90% detected once. It was during active infection that Seattle patients were enrolled and then longitudinally followed. The TCR was taken from a man aged 60 to 69 with COVID-19, enrolled during active disease. Sequenced material: peripheral blood.

The DNA for the CDR3 is TGTGCCATCAGTGCACAGGGGGTGAGCAATCAGCCCCAGCATTTT. This codes for CAISAQGVSNQPQHF. The chain couples TRBV10-3 to TRBJ1-5, with 8 nucleotides matching TRBD1. V gave up 4 bases and J gave up 1 base; unmatched junction bases: 3. The CDR3 sequence is 15 residues long. Per the germline V gene, CDR1 is ENHRY and CDR2 is SYGVKD.